Presented here are 10 T cell receptor beta chains from one specimen sequenced in a study of T-cell memory formation after mild COVID-19. TCRdb redid the calling of the 5' RACE reads with MiXCR, one entry per CDR3 protein. The sample shows 190,000 or so distinct CDR3 sequences, 20% to 25% of them seen only once. The specimen sequenced was PBMCs or a T cell subset sorted from them (not recorded which). All receptors derive from an adult woman who had mild COVID-19 (a few samples of this study predate the infection). Cell type and time point are not known.

This clonotype was picked up a small number of times. CDR3: CASSLGDRGYEKLFF. CDR3 DNA sequence: TGTGCCAGCAGCTTAGGGGACAGGGGTTATGAAAAACTGTTTTTT. The chain is built from TRBV7-6 and TRBJ1-4; 10 bases match TRBD1. V lost 1 base to trimming and J lost 6 bases; unmatched junction nucleotides: 2. CDR1 is SGHVS, CDR2 FNYEAQ, per germline. This CDR3 has 15 amino acids.

This sequence joins TRBV7-2 and TRBJ2-1; perhaps TRBD2 as D (5 bases). The CDR3 is 15 amino acids. Germline CDR1 reads SGHTA; CDR2 reads FQGNSA. Trimming removed 0 bases from V and 6 bases from J, with 12 bases in between. The DNA of the CDR3 is TGTGCCAGCAGCTTAGCTGGAGGTTGGGGCAATGAGCAGTTCTTC. Its protein product is CASSLAGGWGNEQFF.

This clonotype was recorded a few times. This chain connects TRBV6-2 or TRBV6-3 to TRBJ2-7, with 8 bases fitting TRBD1. CDR1 is MNHEY and CDR2 is SVGEGT in the germline V gene. Losses at the gene ends were 6 bases for V and 2 bases for J; bases not matched to a gene: 6. The CDR3 covers 14 residues. Here the CDR3 reads CASRGVDRAYEQYF. The CDR3 DNA reads as TGTGCCAGCAGGGGCGTGGACAGGGCCTACGAGCAGTACTTC.

The DNA of the CDR3 is TGTGCCAGCAGAAATGGACTAGCGGGATATGAGCAGTTCTTC. Protein product: CASRNGLAGYEQFF. The chain carries TRBV12-3 or TRBV12-4 and TRBJ2-1, with 12 positions matching TRBD2. CDR3 length: 14 residues. The junction had 5 bases not matched to a gene; V was cut back by 6 bases and J by 8 bases.

Ten or more counts support this clonotype. The chain uses TRBV5-1 and TRBJ2-7; D may be TRBD1 (6 bases). Trimming shortened V by 7 bases and J by 3 bases, and 14 bases separated the two germline ends. The CDR3 is 13 residues long. Germline loops: CDR1 SGHRS, CDR2 YFSETQ. This CDR3 is CASANVGGYEQYF. As DNA, the CDR3 is TGCGCCAGCGCGAACGTAGGGGGCTACGAGCAGTACTTC.

The chain links TRBV29-1 to TRBJ1-2; D uncertain. This CDR3 has 13 residues. Looked up from germline, CDR1 is SQVTM and CDR2 is ANQGSEA. Trimming left V 4 bases short and J 7 bases short, with 16 bases between. The CDR3 DNA follows: TGCAGCGTTGTAGGTCCGGGCCTATTTGGCTACACCTTC. It encodes CSVVGPGLFGYTF.

This clonotype was counted only a few times. The rearrangement links TRBV7-2 to TRBJ1-1; 9 bases map to TRBD1. Germline CDR1 is SGHTA and CDR2 is FQGNSA. The CDR3 runs 14 residues. V dropped 8 bases and J dropped 1; count of bases not matched to a gene: 5. The CDR3 loop is CASLWGQGNTEAFF. Written as DNA, the CDR3 is TGTGCCAGCCTCTGGGGACAGGGGAACACTGAAGCTTTCTTT.

This clonotype ranks as large. The J gene is TRBJ1-2, the V gene TRBV19; 7 bases agree with TRBD1. The germline V gene has CDR1 LNHDA and CDR2 SQIVND (reference sequence). V lost 7 bases, J lost 3 bases, and 14 bases stayed unmatched. The CDR3 has 16 residues. The CDR3 region is CASTSYRDRIHYGYTF. The CDR3 nucleotides read TGTGCCAGTACCTCTTACCGGGACAGAATACACTATGGCTACACCTTC.

As regards this clonotype: Possible read error: a much larger clone is one base away. V gene TRBV4-1 combines with J gene TRBJ2-7, with 9 bases fitting TRBD1. V lost 1 base to trimming and J lost 2 bases; unmatched junction nucleotides: 3. Germline loops: CDR1 MGHRA, CDR2 YSYEKL. The CDR3 is 15 amino acids. CDR3 nucleotide sequence: TGCGCCAGCAGCCAAGGGACAGGGGCAACCTACGAGCAGTACTTC. Residues: CASSQGTGATYEQYF.

In this sample, this clonotype turned up a few times. This sequence joins TRBV5-1 and TRBJ1-1; 7 bases fit TRBD1. The V gene's germline CDR1 is SGHRS and CDR2 YFSETQ. The CDR3 contains 12 residues. V gave up 4 bases and J gave up 10 bases; unmatched junction bases: 7. The CDR3 loop reads CASSQETGPAFF. In DNA form, the CDR3 reads TGCGCCAGCAGCCAAGAGACAGGGCCAGCTTTCTTT.